This entry is about one T cell receptor (beta chain). Its antigen is unidentified. Time point of the sample: late sampling 161 to 241 days after vaccination in three convalescent patients. The treatment was: approximately 9-day PBMC culture with coronavirus spike peptide pools or control peptides (ViraFEST assay). Cultured CD4+ T cell DNA was sequenced using the Oncomine TCR Beta short-read assay. TCRdb reprocessed the PCR reads with MiXCR, giving one entry per CDR3 protein. Among roughly 19,000 distinct CDR3 sequences listed, 44% were seen once. This record belongs to a study of vaccination and CD4 T cells after COVID-19. Across the whole study: Spike peptides, overlapping and drawn from SARS-CoV-2, HCoV-NL63, HCoV-OC43 and HCoV-229E, were used to stimulate cells.

In germline, CDR1 is MNHNS, CDR2 SASEGT. The CDR3 length is 15 residues. V shed 6 bases, J shed 4 bases, and the junction held 6 bases outside the gene matches. This receptor was identified in a human donor who had recovered from COVID-19. The sequences come from CD4+ T cells from blood, cultured in vitro, collected about 7 months after SARS-CoV-2 vaccination. The V call is TRBV6-1, the J call TRBJ2-2; TRBD1 matches 9 bases. Written as DNA, the CDR3 is TGTGCCAGCAGAAAACACAGGGGGCCCACCGGGGAGCTGTTTTTT. It is translated as CASRKHRGPTGELFF.